This T cell receptor (beta chain) is from a study of blood T cell repertoires in COVID-19. Across the study: Acute and convalescent COVID-19 specimens originated in the United States, Italy and Spain. T cells, B-cell-depleted T cells, or PBMCs provided the cDNA or gDNA that served as material.

Original analysis: Reference gene primer amplification gave estimated nucleated cell counts. Libraries were prepared by immunoSEQ multiplex PCR; TCRdb keeps only in-frame clonotypes and omits some of them. That table furnishes V, J and clone size, whereas the DNA furnished D and trimming. The table has fewer than 450,000 clones, around nine tenths seen once; the top ten hold 2.5% to 4%. This CDR3 contains 17 residues. Germline V gives CDR1 SEHNR, CDR2 FQNEAQ (reference sequence). Trimming removed 1 base at V and 3 bases at J, with 18 bases between. The sequencing sample was made of peripheral blood. The chain combines TRBV7-9 with TRBJ2-5, with D unclear. This clonotype originated in a young woman who had recovered from COVID-19. CDR3 sequence (DNA): TGTGCCAGCAGCTTAGAAAGTGGCACCCCGAAGAAAGAGACCCAGTACTTC. Protein product: CASSLESGTPKKETQYF.